Below, 26 T cell receptor beta chains from the same sample are listed, as sequenced in a study of regulatory and conventional T cells in RAG deficiency. Here immunoSEQ multiplex PCR was the method, and the copy in TCRdb shows in-frame clones only, minus some. The profile covers roughly 28,000 clones, with 80% to 95% appearing a single time and around 0.82% taken by the ten largest. Blood CD4+ CD25-high CD127-low regulatory T cells supplied the genomic DNA template. A further study also used this sample, focusing on regulatory T cells. This second study notes: Primers: 52 TRBV forward and 13 TRBJ reverse.

The source material was Tregs sorted from blood. These receptors all stem from a human donor in good health.

The V and J genes are TRBV5-6 and TRBJ1-5; no firm D call. V gave up 4 bases and J gave up 2 bases, with 13 bases separating them. This CDR3 region has 15 residues. In germline, CDR1 is SGHDT, CDR2 YYEEEE. This CDR3 is CASSPDPNRNQPQHF. CDR3 DNA: TGTGCCAGCAGCCCGGACCCCAACCGCAATCAGCCCCAGCATTTT.

The chain links TRBV7-9 to TRBJ2-7; D not resolved. In germline, CDR1 is SEHNR, CDR2 FQNEAQ (reference sequence). The CDR3 extends over 11 amino acids. Deletions cut 2 bases from V and 6 bases from J, with 5 bases between. The CDR3 sequence: CASSLKSEQYF. CDR3 nucleotides: TGTGCCAGCAGCTTAAAATCCGAGCAGTACTTC.

The chain couples TRBV4-1 to TRBJ2-1, with D perhaps assigned TRBD1 or TRBD2 (5 bases each). V gave up 3 bases and J gave up 5 bases, with 11 bases separating them. Germline V lookup: CDR1 MGHRA, CDR2 YSYEKL. The length of the CDR3 is 14 residues. The CDR3 is CASSHWGSDNEQFF. CDR3 in DNA: TGCGCCAGCAGCCACTGGGGGTCGGACAATGAGCAGTTCTTC.

This chain connects TRBV7-2 to TRBJ1-1, with 9 bases fitting TRBD1. The J segment lost 7 bases and the V segment lost 5 bases, leaving 14 bases of the junction unmatched. The CDR3 is 16 amino acids. In germline, CDR1 is SGHTA, CDR2 FQGNSA. This CDR3 reads CASSPYPGTGLGEAFF. In DNA form, the CDR3 reads TGTGCCAGCAGCCCTTACCCCGGGACAGGGCTGGGTGAAGCTTTCTTT.

The chain combines TRBV5-4 with TRBJ2-7, with a possible D match to TRBD1 (6 bases). V was trimmed by 3 bases and J by 4 bases, leaving 17 bases between them. Germline V gene sequence: CDR1 SGHNT, CDR2 YYREEE (reference sequence). The CDR3 runs to 15 residues. DNA of the CDR3: TGTGCCAGCAGCTATGACAGGTATGGAGAATACGAGCAGTACTTC. Protein sequence: CASSYDRYGEYEQYF. The full variable domain, in which reference TRBV5-4 and TRBJ2-7 provide the parts outside the CDR3, is ETGVTQSPTHLIKTRGQQVTLRCSSQSGHNTVSWYQQALGQGPQFIFQYYREEENGRGNFPPRFSGLQFPNYSSELNVNALELDDSALYLCASSYDRYGEYEQYFGPGTRLTVT.

This CDR3 reads CASSWTTNEKLFF. CDR3 coding DNA: TGCGCCAGCAGCTGGACAACTAATGAAAAACTGTTTTTT. V is TRBV5-1 and J is TRBJ1-4, with D uncertain. Looked up from germline, CDR1 is SGHRS and CDR2 is YFSETQ. Deletions cut 3 bases from V and 0 bases from J, with 3 bases between. The CDR3 contains 13 residues.

This rearrangement joins TRBV19 to TRBJ2-3; D is unresolved. Per the germline V gene, CDR1 is LNHDA and CDR2 is SQIVND (reference sequence). This CDR3 region has 16 residues. The germline V and J ends were trimmed by 9 bases and 0 bases, with 19 bases remaining between them. CDR3 DNA sequence: TGTGCCAGCCCCCTCTCCATTGGCGGCAGCACAGATACGCAGTATTTT. The encoded protein is CASPLSIGGSTDTQYF.

J is TRBJ1-2 and V is TRBV2; maybe TRBD1 (6 bases). V lost 7 bases, J lost 4 bases, and 13 bases lay in between. The CDR3 has 13 amino acids. Germline V lookup: CDR1 SNHLY, CDR2 FYNNEI. The CDR3 loop is CASTDSIGYGYTF. The CDR3 DNA sequence: TGTGCCAGCACGGACAGTATAGGCTATGGCTACACCTTC. The entire variable domain, with the rest obtained from reference TRBV2 and TRBJ1-2, is as follows: EPEVTQTPSHQVTQMGQEVILRCVPISNHLYFYWYRQILGQKVEFLVSFYNNEISEKSEIFDDQFSVERPDGSNFTLKIRSTKLEDSAMYFCASTDSIGYGYTFGSGTRLTVV.

This CDR3 reads CASSPPKGGGRYEQYF. DNA of the CDR3: TGTGCCAGCTCACCACCGAAGGGGGGGGGCCGCTACGAGCAGTACTTC. The V and J genes are TRBV18 and TRBJ2-7, with a possible D match to TRBD2 (7 bases). Germline values: CDR1 KGHSH, CDR2 LQKENI. V was trimmed by 0 bases and J by 3 bases, leaving 15 bases between them. The CDR3 spans 16 residues.

The CDR3 sequence is CASSSTRQGSGYTF. The CDR3 DNA reads as TGTGCCAGCAGCTCCACCCGACAGGGGTCAGGCTACACCTTC. V usage is TRBV7-2 and J usage is TRBJ1-2, with 8 bases aligning to TRBD1. The CDR3 is 14 residues long. Trimming at V came to 4 bases and at J to 8 bases, leaving 9 bases not matched to a gene. CDR1 SGHTA and CDR2 FQGNSA come from the germline V gene. Drawing the rest from reference TRBV7-2 and TRBJ1-2, the complete variable domain is GAGVSQSPSNKVTEKGKDVELRCDPISGHTALYWYRQSLGQGLEFLIYFQGNSAPDKSGLPSDRFSAERTGGSVSTLTIQRTQQEDSAVYLCASSSTRQGSGYTFGSGTRLTVV.

The chain has TRBV6-1 and TRBJ2-7; TRBD2 matches at 8 bases. Looked up from germline, CDR1 is MNHNS and CDR2 is SASEGT. There are 15 residues in the CDR3. Germline trimming cut 2 bases from V and 6 bases from J; bases unmatched to any gene: 9. CDR3 coding DNA: TGTGCCAGCAGTGAACCCAGGACTAGCCTCGGCGAGCAGTACTTC. Translation gives CASSEPRTSLGEQYF.

V gene TRBV5-1 combines with J gene TRBJ1-2; D gene ambiguous. V was clipped by 0 bases and J by 8 bases, with 11 bases between them. The CDR3 has 13 residues. Germline V gene lookup returns CDR1 SGHRS and CDR2 YFSETQ. CDR3 DNA sequence: TGCGCCAGCAGCTTGGACAGCAGAGGCGGCTACACCTTC. As protein: CASSLDSRGGYTF. The whole variable domain, remainder taken from reference TRBV5-1 and TRBJ1-2, is KAGVTQTPRYLIKTRGQQVTLSCSPISGHRSVSWYQQTPGQGLQFLFEYFSETQRNKGNFPGRFSGRQFSNSRSEMNVSTLELGDSALYLCASSLDSRGGYTFGSGTRLTVV.

The gene calls are TRBV29-1 and TRBJ1-1; TRBD1 is a possible D gene (5 bases). Per germline, CDR1 SQVTM and CDR2 ANQGSEA. Trimming took off 4 bases at V and 4 bases at J, with 10 bases between the two ends. The CDR3 extends over 12 amino acids. This CDR3 reads CSVVPGLTEAFF. The CDR3 nucleotides are TGCAGCGTTGTCCCAGGGCTCACTGAAGCTTTCTTT.

This clone counts as medium-sized. The chain couples TRBV10-1 to TRBJ1-1; maybe TRBD1 (5 bases). V shed 0 bases and J shed 0 bases, with 14 bases lying between them. The CDR3 has 17 amino acids. Germline CDR1 and CDR2: WNHNN and SYGVQD (reference sequence). DNA of the CDR3: TGCGCCAGCAGTGAGTCGCCAACCGGGGACGTGAACACTGAAGCTTTCTTT. This translates into CASSESPTGDVNTEAFF.

V usage is TRBV5-4 and J usage is TRBJ1-2; tentative D call: TRBD1 (5 bases). This CDR3 contains 14 residues. In germline, CDR1 is SGHNT, CDR2 YYREEE (reference sequence). V was cut by 4 bases and J by 1 base, with 11 bases left in between. The CDR3 DNA reads as TGTGCCAGCAGCATCCCGACAGTTAACTATGGCTACACCTTC. This gives the protein CASSIPTVNYGYTF.

This chain joins TRBV4-2 and TRBJ1-2, with TRBD1 identical over 11 bases. This CDR3 is 17 amino acids long. With V trimmed by 1 base and J by 4 bases, 8 bases remained unmatched. The germline V gene has CDR1 LGHNA and CDR2 YNFKEQ. The CDR3 reads CASSQVMGQGDGYGYTF. The DNA for the CDR3 is TGTGCCAGCAGCCAAGTGATGGGACAGGGGGATGGCTATGGCTACACCTTC.

The chain is built from TRBV6-5 and TRBJ2-7; possibly TRBD1 or TRBD2 for D (5 bases each). The CDR3 has 13 residues. Trimming removed 6 bases at V and 3 bases at J, with 12 bases between. The germline gives CDR1 MNHEY, CDR2 SVGAGI. The CDR3 is CASSRSRGYEQYF. CDR3 bases: TGTGCCAGCAGCCGGTCGAGGGGCTACGAGCAGTACTTC.

This rearrangement joins TRBV5-6 to TRBJ2-3; the D is unclear. Germline V gene lookup returns CDR1 SGHDT and CDR2 YYEEEE. This CDR3 has 15 amino acids. The ends were cut back, 4 bases at V and 3 bases at J, with 15 bases in the middle. The CDR3 is CASSPRALATDTQYF. The CDR3 DNA sequence: TGTGCCAGCAGCCCACGGGCCCTGGCTACAGATACGCAGTATTTT.

V gene TRBV6-5 combines with J gene TRBJ2-1; D unresolved. This CDR3 comprises 14 residues. The V end was cut by 0 bases, the J end by 6 bases, with 9 bases between. In germline, CDR1 is MNHEY, CDR2 SVGAGI. In nucleotides, the CDR3 is TGTGCCAGCAGTTACTCGACCCTAAGCAATGAGCAGTTCTTC. Its protein is CASSYSTLSNEQFF.

The chain combines TRBV18 with TRBJ2-2; no clear D. Germline loops: CDR1 KGHSH, CDR2 LQKENI. CDR3 length equals 12 residues. V was shortened by 8 bases and J by 5 bases, with 9 bases between the two germline ends. CDR3 sequence reads: CASHLGTGELFF. Here the CDR3 DNA reads TGTGCCAGCCACCTCGGGACCGGGGAGCTGTTTTTT. Looking up the rest from reference TRBV18 and TRBJ2-2 gives the full variable domain: NAGVMQNPRHLVRRRGQEARLRCSPMKGHSHVYWYRQLPEEGLKFMVYLQKENIIDESGMPKERFSAEFPKEGPSILRIQQVVRGDSAAYFCASHLGTGELFFGEGSRLTVL.

The chain links TRBV7-2 to TRBJ2-4; D is unclear. The length of the CDR3 is 14 residues. Germline-derived CDR1 and CDR2 are SGHTA and FQGNSA. V was cut by 5 bases and J by 6 bases, with 14 bases left in between. CDR3 in amino acids: CASSPRTVTNIQYF. DNA of the CDR3: TGTGCCAGCAGCCCACGGACCGTGACAAACATTCAGTACTTC.

The chain joins TRBV5-8 to TRBJ2-5, with D possibly being TRBD2 (6 bases). Trimming took 3 bases from V and 2 from J, leaving 17 bases between them. Germline CDR1 and CDR2: SGHTS and YDEGEE. This CDR3 has 16 residues. Here the CDR3 DNA reads TGTGCCAGCAGCTGGGAGGTCCGGGCCCTACAAGAGACCCAGTACTTC. Residues: CASSWEVRALQETQYF.

The rearrangement uses TRBV27 and TRBJ2-2; a weak D match, TRBD1 (5 bases). Germline loops: CDR1 MNHEY, CDR2 SMNVEV (reference sequence). Between the trimmed V and J ends, which lost 4 bases and 4 bases, there was a span of 19 bases. This CDR3 has 17 amino acids. The CDR3 loop reads CASSSIVPGLGTGELFF. The CDR3 bases are TGTGCCAGCAGTTCCATCGTGCCAGGGCTGGGCACCGGGGAGCTGTTTTTT.

This chain links TRBV5-1 with TRBJ2-3; 12 bases map to TRBD2. The CDR3 runs to 17 residues. The ends lost 5 bases at V and 0 bases at J; junction bases unmatched: 7. CDR1 is SGHRS and CDR2 is YFSETQ in the germline V gene. In nucleotides, the CDR3 is TGCGCCAGCAGTTGGCCTAGCGGGGGGGAAAGCACAGATACGCAGTATTTT. This gives the protein CASSWPSGGESTDTQYF.

V usage is TRBV7-2 and J usage is TRBJ2-7; D possibly corresponds to TRBD2 (6 bases). From germline, CDR1 is SGHTA and CDR2 FQGNSA. Trimming cost V 1 base and J 1 base, with 14 bases left between them. The CDR3 is made up of 16 amino acids. The CDR3 DNA is TGTGCCAGCAGCTTAGATATCGGGACTGATTCCTACGAGCAGTACTTC. This codes for CASSLDIGTDSYEQYF.

This chain connects TRBV2 to TRBJ2-1; 7 bases line up with TRBD2. There are 15 residues in the CDR3. Germline V gives CDR1 SNHLY, CDR2 FYNNEI. The V segment lost 5 bases and the J segment 4 bases; nucleotides outside the gene matches: 8. CDR3 sequence reads: CASSTSGGVYNEQFF. The CDR3 nucleotides are TGTGCCAGCAGTACTTCTGGGGGGGTTTACAATGAGCAGTTCTTC.